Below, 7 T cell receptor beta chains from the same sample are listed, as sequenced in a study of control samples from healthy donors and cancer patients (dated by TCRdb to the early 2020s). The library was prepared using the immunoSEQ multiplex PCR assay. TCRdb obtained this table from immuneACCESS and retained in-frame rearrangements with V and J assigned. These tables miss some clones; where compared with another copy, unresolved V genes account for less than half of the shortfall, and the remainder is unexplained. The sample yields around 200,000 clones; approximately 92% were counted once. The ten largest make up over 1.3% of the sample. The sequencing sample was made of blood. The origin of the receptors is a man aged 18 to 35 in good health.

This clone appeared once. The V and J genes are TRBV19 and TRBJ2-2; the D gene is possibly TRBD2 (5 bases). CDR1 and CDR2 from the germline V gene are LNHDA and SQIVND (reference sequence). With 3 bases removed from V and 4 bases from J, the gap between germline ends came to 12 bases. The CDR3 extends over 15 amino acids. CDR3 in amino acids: CASSMGRHRTGELFF. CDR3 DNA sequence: TGTGCCAGTAGTATGGGGAGACACCGCACCGGGGAGCTGTTTTTT.

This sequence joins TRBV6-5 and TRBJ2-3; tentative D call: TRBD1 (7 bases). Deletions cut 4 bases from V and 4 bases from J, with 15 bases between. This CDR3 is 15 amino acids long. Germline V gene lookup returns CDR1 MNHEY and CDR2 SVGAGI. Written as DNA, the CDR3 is TGTGCCAGCAGTTTCGGGGGTGACAGGGCAGATACGCAGTATTTT. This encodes CASSFGGDRADTQYF.

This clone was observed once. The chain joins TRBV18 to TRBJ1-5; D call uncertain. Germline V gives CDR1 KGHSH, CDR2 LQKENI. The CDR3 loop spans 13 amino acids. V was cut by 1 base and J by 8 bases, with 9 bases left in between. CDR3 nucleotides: TGTGCCAGCTCACCACAACCTGATAAGCCCCAGCATTTT. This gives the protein CASSPQPDKPQHF.

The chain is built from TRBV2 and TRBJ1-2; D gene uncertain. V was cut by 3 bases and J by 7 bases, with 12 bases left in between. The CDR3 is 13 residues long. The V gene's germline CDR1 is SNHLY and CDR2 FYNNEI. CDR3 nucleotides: TGTGCCAGCAGTGAGCAGGCAGTTGGTGGCTACACCTTC. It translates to CASSEQAVGGYTF.

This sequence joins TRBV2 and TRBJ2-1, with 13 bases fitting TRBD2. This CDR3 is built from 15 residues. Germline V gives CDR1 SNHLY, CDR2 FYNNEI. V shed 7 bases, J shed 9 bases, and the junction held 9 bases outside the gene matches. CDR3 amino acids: CASTGTSGDPGEQFF. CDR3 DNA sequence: TGTGCCAGCACCGGGACTAGCGGGGACCCGGGTGAGCAGTTCTTC.

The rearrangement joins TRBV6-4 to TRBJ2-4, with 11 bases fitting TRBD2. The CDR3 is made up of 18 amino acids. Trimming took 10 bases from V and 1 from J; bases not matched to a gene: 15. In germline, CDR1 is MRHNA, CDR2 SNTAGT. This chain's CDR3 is CATPGTSGGGLAKNIQYF. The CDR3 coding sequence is TGTGCCACCCCTGGGACTAGCGGCGGAGGGTTGGCCAAAAACATTCAGTACTTC.

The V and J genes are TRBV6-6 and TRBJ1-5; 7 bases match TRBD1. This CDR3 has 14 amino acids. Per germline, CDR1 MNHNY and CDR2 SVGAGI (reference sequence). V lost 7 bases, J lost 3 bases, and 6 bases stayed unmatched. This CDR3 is CASIPGGANQPQHF. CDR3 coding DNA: TGTGCCAGCATACCAGGGGGGGCCAATCAGCCCCAGCATTTT.